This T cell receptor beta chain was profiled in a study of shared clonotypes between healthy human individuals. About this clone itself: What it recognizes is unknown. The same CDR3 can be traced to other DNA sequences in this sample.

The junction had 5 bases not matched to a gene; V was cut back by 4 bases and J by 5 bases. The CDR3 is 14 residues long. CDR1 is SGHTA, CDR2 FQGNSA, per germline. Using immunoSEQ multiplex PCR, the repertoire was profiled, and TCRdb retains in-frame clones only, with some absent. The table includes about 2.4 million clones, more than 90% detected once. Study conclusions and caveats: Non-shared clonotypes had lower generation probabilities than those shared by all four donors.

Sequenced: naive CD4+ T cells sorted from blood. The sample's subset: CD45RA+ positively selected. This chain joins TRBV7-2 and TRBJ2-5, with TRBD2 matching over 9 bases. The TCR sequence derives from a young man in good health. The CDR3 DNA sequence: TGTGCCAGCAGCTCGGGACTAGCCGGGGAGACCCAGTACTTC. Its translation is CASSSGLAGETQYF.